Shown below are 10 T cell receptor beta chains from a single sample sequenced in a study of blood T cell repertoires in COVID-19. Measured with immunoSEQ multiplex PCR; TCRdb has only the in-frame clones, and not every one. The sample has approximately 100,000 clones, 75% to 90% seen once. The material sequenced was peripheral blood. The origin of the receptors is a woman between 55 and 75 years old with acute or convalescent COVID-19.

The genes are TRBV18 and TRBJ1-5; no clear D gene. The CDR3 is 14 amino acids. V was clipped by 3 bases and J by 3 bases, with 9 bases between them. CDR1 is KGHSH and CDR2 is LQKENI in the germline V gene. The CDR3, as DNA: TGTGCCAGCTCACCTGGTACAGCCAATCAGCCCCAGCATTTT. The encoded protein is CASSPGTANQPQHF.

The chain combines TRBV5-1 with TRBJ2-1, with 7 bases fitting TRBD2. CDR3 length: 15 residues. From germline, CDR1 is SGHRS and CDR2 YFSETQ. V dropped 4 bases and J dropped 0; count of bases not matched to a gene: 4. The CDR3 coding sequence is TGCGCCAGCAGCGGGGGGGTAAACTCCTACAATGAGCAGTTCTTC. It codes for CASSGGVNSYNEQFF.

The chain recombines TRBV28 with TRBJ1-1; D is ambiguous. Germline V gene data show CDR1 as MDHEN and CDR2 as SYDVKM. There are 13 residues in the CDR3. V dropped 3 bases and J dropped 6 bases, with 11 bases sitting between them. The CDR3 spells CASSFSLSAEAFF. In DNA form, the CDR3 reads TGTGCCAGCAGTTTCAGCCTAAGCGCTGAAGCTTTCTTT.

The chain employs TRBV6-5 and TRBJ1-3; D gene ambiguous. The CDR3 contains 11 residues. V gave up 6 bases and J gave up 4 bases, with 4 bases separating them. Germline CDR1 and CDR2: MNHEY and SVGAGI. The CDR3 loop is CASSQGNTIYF. For the CDR3, the DNA is TGTGCCAGCAGCCAGGGAAACACCATATATTTT.

This clone was counted a few times. This chain connects TRBV28 to TRBJ1-4, with TRBD1 matching over 8 bases. The CDR3 runs to 13 residues. V shed 10 bases and J 7 bases; nucleotides not matched to a gene: 8. The germline CDR1 and CDR2 sequences are MDHEN and SYDVKM. The CDR3 DNA follows: TGTGCCACCCTGACAGGGGTGGGTGAAAAACTGTTTTTT. Translated: CATLTGVGEKLFF.

V usage is TRBV6-1 and J usage is TRBJ2-1; 9 bases line up with TRBD1. The V segment lost 3 bases and the J segment 15 bases; nucleotides outside the gene matches: 9. The CDR3 spans 13 residues. CDR1 MNHNS and CDR2 SASEGT come from the germline V gene. CDR3 DNA: TGTGCCAGCAGTGACGGGACAGGGCCCTCGAGGTTCTTC. Its translation: CASSDGTGPSRFF.

There are a few counts of this clone. The J gene is TRBJ1-4, the V gene TRBV23-1; 9 bases fit TRBD1. TRBV23-1 is identified as an open reading frame with a role that is uncertain. The CDR3 runs 19 residues. V lost 2 bases, J lost 2 bases, and 12 bases stayed unmatched. The CDR3 is CASSQRDRDPRWTNEKLFF. The CDR3 DNA is TGCGCCAGCAGTCAACGGGACAGGGACCCCCGATGGACTAATGAAAAACTGTTTTTT.

The CDR3 loop is CACLRQANTGELFF. In DNA form, the CDR3 reads TGTGCCTGCTTAAGACAGGCGAACACCGGGGAGCTGTTTTTT. The V call is TRBV30, the J call TRBJ2-2, with a tentative D call TRBD1 (6 bases). Trimming shortened V by 6 bases and J by 0 bases, and 11 bases separated the two germline ends. This CDR3 contains 14 residues. CDR1 GTSNPN and CDR2 SVGIG come from the germline V gene (reference sequence).

The chain joins TRBV6-2 or TRBV6-3 to TRBJ2-7; TRBD1 matches at 7 bases. Losses at the gene ends were 5 bases for V and 8 bases for J; bases not matched to a gene: 6. The CDR3 runs to 12 residues. Germline CDR1 MNHEY, CDR2 SVGEGT. CDR3 sequence reads: CASSPQGQQQYF. The CDR3 nucleotides read TGTGCCAGCAGTCCCCAGGGACAGCAGCAGTACTTC.

J is TRBJ2-1 and V is TRBV28; maybe TRBD1 (7 bases). CDR1 is MDHEN, CDR2 SYDVKM, per germline. V gave up 5 bases and J gave up 2 bases, with 19 bases separating them. CDR3 length: 17 amino acids. CDR3 residues: CASSPRGVLVTYNEQFF. CDR3 sequence (DNA): TGTGCCAGCAGTCCCAGGGGGGTACTGGTCACCTACAATGAGCAGTTCTTC.